This TCR beta chain was captured by sequencing in a study of molecular identifiers for immune sequencing clone quantification. Whole-study results and caveats: Barcode collisions between identical TCR molecules could shrink estimates of highly expanded clone sizes.

TCRdb ran MiXCR on the PCR reads and lists one entry per CDR3 protein. The sample yields approximately 97,000 distinct CDR3 sequences, approximately 24% seen once. When naive CD8 T cells were sorted, they were gated as CD8+CD4-CCR7+CD45RA+. This clonotype was recorded a few times. Its antigen remains unknown. The germline gives CDR1 SGHRS, CDR2 YFSETQ. This CDR3 has 15 amino acids. The germline V and J ends were trimmed by 0 bases and 1 base, with 8 bases remaining between them. Sequencing used naive CD8+ T cells from blood, with Jurkat cell RNA spiked in. Subset in this sample: FACS-sorted CD8+CD4-CCR7+CD45RA+ naive T cells. The receptor comes from a human donor in good health. Some libraries in this study had Jurkat cell RNA spiked in. The V and J genes are TRBV5-1 and TRBJ1-5; perhaps TRBD1 as D (5 bases). This chain's CDR3 is CASSLAGGSNQPQHF. CDR3 coding DNA: TGCGCCAGCAGCTTGGCTGGGGGGAGCAATCAGCCCCAGCATTTT.